One T cell receptor (beta chain) is described in this entry. The antigen is not known. These data originate in a study of cytomegalovirus exposure and HLA in healthy donors. Study-level results: Among TCR sequences, most were rare, though some public TCRs appeared in many donors.

This PCR relied on a set of 60 Vbeta primers and 13 Jbeta primers. Authors' processing steps: In a later analysis, the count reached about 82 million unique TCR beta chains, with about 10 million shared. TCRdb's table, derived via immunoSEQ multiplex PCR, lists solely in-frame clones and lacks some. The D gene and trimming were derived from the DNA, and the V and J assignments and clone size from that table. The table has about 110,000 clones, 55% to 80% seen once; the top ten hold roughly 2%. Germline V gene lookup returns CDR1 WSHSY and CDR2 SAAADI. There are 16 residues in the CDR3. The germline V and J ends were trimmed by 0 bases and 1 base, with 10 bases remaining between them. Donors sampled were nominally healthy, though unrecorded immune exposures were likely.

This receptor was obtained from a woman aged 25 to 39 in good health and CMV-seronegative. Material for sequencing was PBMCs. The chain is built from TRBV10-2 and TRBJ2-1, with D unresolved. The CDR3 here is CASSESRLGSYNEQFF. The CDR3 DNA sequence: TGCGCCAGCAGTGAGTCGAGGCTAGGATCCTACAATGAGCAGTTCTTC.